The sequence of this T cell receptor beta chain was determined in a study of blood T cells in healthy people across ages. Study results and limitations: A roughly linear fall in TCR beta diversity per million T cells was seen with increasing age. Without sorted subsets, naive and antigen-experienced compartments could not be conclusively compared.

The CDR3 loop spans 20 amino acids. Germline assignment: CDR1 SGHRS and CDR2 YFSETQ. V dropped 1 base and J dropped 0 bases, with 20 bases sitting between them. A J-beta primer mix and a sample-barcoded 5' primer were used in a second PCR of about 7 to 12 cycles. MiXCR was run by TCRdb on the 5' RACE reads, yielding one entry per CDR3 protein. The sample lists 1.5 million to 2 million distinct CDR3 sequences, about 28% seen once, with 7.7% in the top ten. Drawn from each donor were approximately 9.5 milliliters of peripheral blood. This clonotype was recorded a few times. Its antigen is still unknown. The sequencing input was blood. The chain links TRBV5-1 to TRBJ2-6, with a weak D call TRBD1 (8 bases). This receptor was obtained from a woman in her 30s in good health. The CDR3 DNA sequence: TGCGCCAGCAGCTTGACAGGGGGGGCAGGATTACTCTCTGGGGCCAACGTCCTGACTTTC. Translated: CASSLTGGAGLLSGANVLTF.